Sequencing of this T cell receptor beta chain was carried out in a study of T cells in Graves' hyperthyroidism and ophthalmopathy. This clonotype was picked up a small number of times. Germline CDR1 WNHNN, CDR2 SYGVQD (reference sequence). The CDR3 consists of 14 residues. V gave up 6 bases and J gave up 11 bases; unmatched junction bases: 12. Amplified TCR beta CDR3 regions derived from RNA transcripts. The TCR CDR3 was amplified in a first-round RT-PCR using the HTBI primer set. Via MiXCR, TCRdb re-called the multiplex PCR reads, giving one row per CDR3 protein. The table records fewer than 800,000 distinct CDR3 sequences, roughly 17% of them present only once.

V and J are TRBV10-1 and TRBJ2-1; 8 bases agree with TRBD2. Input material: blood. The receptor comes from a man aged 18 to 29 with Graves' hyperthyroidism. CDR3: CASSSRTSSRKQFF. CDR3 coding DNA: TGCGCCAGCAGCTCCCGGACTAGCTCGCGGAAGCAGTTCTTC.